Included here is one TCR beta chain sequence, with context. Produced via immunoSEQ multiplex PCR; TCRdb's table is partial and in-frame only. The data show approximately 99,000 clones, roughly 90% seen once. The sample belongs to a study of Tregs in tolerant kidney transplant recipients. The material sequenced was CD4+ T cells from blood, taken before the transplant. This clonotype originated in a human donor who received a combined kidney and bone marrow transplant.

CDR3 sequence (DNA): TGTGCCAGTACCCCGGGACAGGGGTCTTACGAGCAGTACTTC. This codes for CASTPGQGSYEQYF. The chain is built from TRBV19 and TRBJ2-7, with 10 bases matching TRBD1. This CDR3 spans 14 amino acids. V trimming: 7 bases; J trimming: 4 bases; junction bases outside the gene matches: 7. CDR1 is LNHDA, CDR2 SQIVND, per germline (reference sequence).